This TCR beta chain emerged from a study of shared clonotypes between healthy human individuals. The CDR3 is 15 amino acids. CDR1 is SGDLS and CDR2 is YYNGEE in the germline V gene. V shed 3 bases, J shed 8 bases, and the junction held 6 bases outside the gene matches. Sequencing was performed with immunoSEQ multiplex PCR; in TCRdb, only in-frame clones are kept and a portion is missing. This sample has roughly 2.1 million clones; roughly 91% occur once, and the top ten carry roughly 1.7%. Naive CD8 cells were CD45RO-negative, positively selected for CCR7, excluding terminally differentiated effector memory CD45RA+ cells.

The genes are TRBV9 and TRBJ2-1; 12 nucleotides agree with TRBD2. The source of this sequence is a man between 18 and 29 years old in good health. Some clones in this sample may be carry-over from other donors' samples. Material: naive CD8+ T cells from PBMCs. The CDR3 loop reads CASSGRTSGMHEQFF. The DNA of the CDR3 is TGTGCCAGCAGCGGTCGGACTAGCGGGATGCATGAGCAGTTCTTC.